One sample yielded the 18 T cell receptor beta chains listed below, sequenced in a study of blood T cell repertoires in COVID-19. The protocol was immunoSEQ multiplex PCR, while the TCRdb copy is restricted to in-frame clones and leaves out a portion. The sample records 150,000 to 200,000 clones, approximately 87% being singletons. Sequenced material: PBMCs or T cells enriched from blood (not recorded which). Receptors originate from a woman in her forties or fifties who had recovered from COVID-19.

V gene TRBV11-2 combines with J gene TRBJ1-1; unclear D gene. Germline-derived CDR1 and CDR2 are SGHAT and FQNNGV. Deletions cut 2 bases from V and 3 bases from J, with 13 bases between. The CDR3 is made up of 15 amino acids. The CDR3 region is CASSLPAVGYTEAFF. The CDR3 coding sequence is TGTGCCAGCAGCTTACCGGCGGTCGGATACACTGAAGCTTTCTTT.

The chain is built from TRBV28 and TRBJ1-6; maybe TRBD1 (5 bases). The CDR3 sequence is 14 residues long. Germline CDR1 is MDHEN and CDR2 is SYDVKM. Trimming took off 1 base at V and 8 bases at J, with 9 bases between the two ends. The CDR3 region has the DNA TGTGCCAGCAGTTTATTTGCAGGGTATTCACCCCTCCACTTT. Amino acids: CASSLFAGYSPLHF.

The CDR3 bases are TGTGCCAGTAGTATGGAGCCGAGCTCTGGAAACACCATATATTTT. Its translation is CASSMEPSSGNTIYF. The chain is built from TRBV19 and TRBJ1-3; D is undetermined. In germline, CDR1 is LNHDA, CDR2 SQIVND (reference sequence). The germline V and J ends were trimmed by 3 bases and 0 bases, with 9 bases remaining between them. The CDR3 consists of 15 residues.

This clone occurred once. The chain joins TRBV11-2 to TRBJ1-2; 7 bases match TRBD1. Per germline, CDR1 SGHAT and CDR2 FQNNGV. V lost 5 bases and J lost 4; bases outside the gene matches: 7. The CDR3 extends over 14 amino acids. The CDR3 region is CASSPGGQIYGYTF. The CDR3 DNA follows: TGTGCCAGCAGCCCAGGGGGTCAGATCTATGGCTACACCTTC.

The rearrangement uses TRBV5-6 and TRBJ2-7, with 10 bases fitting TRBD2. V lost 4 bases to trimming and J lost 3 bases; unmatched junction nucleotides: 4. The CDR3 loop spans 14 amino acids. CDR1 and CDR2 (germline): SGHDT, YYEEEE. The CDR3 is CASSLRLAGYEQYV. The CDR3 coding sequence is TGTGCCAGCAGCCTCCGACTAGCGGGCTACGAGCAGTACGTC.

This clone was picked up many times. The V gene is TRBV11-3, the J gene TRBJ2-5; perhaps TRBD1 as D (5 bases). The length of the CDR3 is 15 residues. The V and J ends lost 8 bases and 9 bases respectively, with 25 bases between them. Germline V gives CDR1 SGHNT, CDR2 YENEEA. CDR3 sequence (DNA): TGTGCCAGCGGCCCCACAGGTAGCTTCGCGTCGGCCCAGTACTTC. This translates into CASGPTGSFASAQYF.

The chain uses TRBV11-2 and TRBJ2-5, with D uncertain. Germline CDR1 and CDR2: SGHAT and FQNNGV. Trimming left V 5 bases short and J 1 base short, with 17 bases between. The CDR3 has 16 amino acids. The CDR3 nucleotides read TGTGCCAGCAGCCGAAACTATAGACCGGTCCAAGAGACCCAGTACTTC. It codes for CASSRNYRPVQETQYF.

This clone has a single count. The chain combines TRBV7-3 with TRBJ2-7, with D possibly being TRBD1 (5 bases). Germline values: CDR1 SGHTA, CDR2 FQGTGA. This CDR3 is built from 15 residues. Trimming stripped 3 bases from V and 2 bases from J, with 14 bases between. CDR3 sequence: CASSFRVERTYEQYV. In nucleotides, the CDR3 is TGTGCCAGCAGCTTCAGGGTTGAGAGAACCTACGAGCAGTACGTC.

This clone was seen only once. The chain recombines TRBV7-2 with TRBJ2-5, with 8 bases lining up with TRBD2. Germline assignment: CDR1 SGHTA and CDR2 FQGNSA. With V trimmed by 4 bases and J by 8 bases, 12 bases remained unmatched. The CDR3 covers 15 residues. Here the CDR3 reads CASSYATGTSPTQYF. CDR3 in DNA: TGTGCCAGCAGCTACGCAACCGGGACTAGTCCCACCCAGTACTTC.

CDR3 sequence: CASSETGYGYTF. The CDR3 nucleotides are TGTGCCAGCAGTGAAACAGGCTATGGCTACACCTTC. The chain joins TRBV25-1 to TRBJ1-2; D possibly corresponds to TRBD1 (5 bases). The CDR3 has 12 amino acids. The V end was cut by 2 bases, the J end by 4 bases, with 5 bases between. From germline, CDR1 is MGHDK and CDR2 SYGVNS.

For the CDR3, the DNA is TGTGCCAGCAGTTCGGTCTTCACTGAAGCTTTCTTT. Encoded protein: CASSSVFTEAFF. This sequence joins TRBV6-5 and TRBJ1-1; D gene uncertain. The CDR3 totals 12 residues. V gave up 4 bases and J gave up 4 bases, with 7 bases separating them. Germline V gene lookup returns CDR1 MNHEY and CDR2 SVGAGI.

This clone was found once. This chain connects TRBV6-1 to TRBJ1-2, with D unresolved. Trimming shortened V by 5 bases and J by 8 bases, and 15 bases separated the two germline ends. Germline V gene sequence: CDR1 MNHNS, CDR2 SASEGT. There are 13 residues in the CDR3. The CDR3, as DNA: TGTGCCAGCAGTTCGACCGCCCAGGTGGGCTACACCTTC. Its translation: CASSSTAQVGYTF.

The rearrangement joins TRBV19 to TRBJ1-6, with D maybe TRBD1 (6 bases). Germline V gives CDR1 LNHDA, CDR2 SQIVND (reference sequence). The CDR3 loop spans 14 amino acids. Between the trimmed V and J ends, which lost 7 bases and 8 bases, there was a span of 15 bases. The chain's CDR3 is CASNPGTTHSPLHF. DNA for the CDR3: TGTGCCAGTAACCCCGGGACAACCCATTCACCCCTCCACTTT.

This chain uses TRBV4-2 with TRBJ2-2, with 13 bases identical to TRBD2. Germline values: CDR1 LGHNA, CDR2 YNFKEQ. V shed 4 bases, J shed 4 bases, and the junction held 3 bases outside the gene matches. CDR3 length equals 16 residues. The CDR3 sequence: CASSPTSGRATGELFF. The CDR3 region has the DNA TGTGCCAGCAGCCCCACTAGCGGGAGGGCCACCGGGGAGCTGTTTTTT.

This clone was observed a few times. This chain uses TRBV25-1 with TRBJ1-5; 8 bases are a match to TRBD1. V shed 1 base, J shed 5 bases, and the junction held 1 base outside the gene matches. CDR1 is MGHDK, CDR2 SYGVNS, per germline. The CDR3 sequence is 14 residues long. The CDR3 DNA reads TGTGCCAGCAGTGAATCGACAGGGGATCAGCCCCAGCATTTT. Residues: CASSESTGDQPQHF.

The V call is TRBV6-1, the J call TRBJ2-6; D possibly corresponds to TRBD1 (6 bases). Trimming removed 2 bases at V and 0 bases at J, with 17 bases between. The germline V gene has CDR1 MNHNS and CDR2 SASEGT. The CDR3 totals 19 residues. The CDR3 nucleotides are TGTGCCAGCAGTGAAAGTGGCAGGGGTATACTCTCTGGGGCCAACGTCCTGACTTTC. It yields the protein CASSESGRGILSGANVLTF.

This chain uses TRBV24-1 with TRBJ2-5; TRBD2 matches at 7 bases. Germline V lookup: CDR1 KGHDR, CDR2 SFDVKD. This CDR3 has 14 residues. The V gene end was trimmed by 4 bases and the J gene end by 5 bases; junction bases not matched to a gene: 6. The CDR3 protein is CATSDPGRPETQYF. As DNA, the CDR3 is TGTGCCACCAGTGACCCCGGGAGGCCGGAGACCCAGTACTTC.

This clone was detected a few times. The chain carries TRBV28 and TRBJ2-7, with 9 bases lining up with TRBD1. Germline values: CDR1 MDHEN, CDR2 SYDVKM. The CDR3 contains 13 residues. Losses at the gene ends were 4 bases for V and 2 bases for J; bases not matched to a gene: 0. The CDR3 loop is CASSWDRAYEQYV. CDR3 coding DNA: TGTGCCAGCAGTTGGGACAGGGCCTACGAGCAGTACGTC.